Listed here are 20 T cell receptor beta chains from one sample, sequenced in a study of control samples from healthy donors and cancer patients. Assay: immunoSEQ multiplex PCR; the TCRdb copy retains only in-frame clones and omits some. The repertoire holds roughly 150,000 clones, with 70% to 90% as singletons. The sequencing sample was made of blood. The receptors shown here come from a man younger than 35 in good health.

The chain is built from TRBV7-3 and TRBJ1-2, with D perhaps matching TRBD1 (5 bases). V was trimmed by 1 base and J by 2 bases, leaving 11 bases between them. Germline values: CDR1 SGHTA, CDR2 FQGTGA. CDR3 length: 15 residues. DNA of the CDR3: TGTGCCAGCAGCTTAATGGCAGGGCCGAACTATGGCTACACCTTC. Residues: CASSLMAGPNYGYTF.

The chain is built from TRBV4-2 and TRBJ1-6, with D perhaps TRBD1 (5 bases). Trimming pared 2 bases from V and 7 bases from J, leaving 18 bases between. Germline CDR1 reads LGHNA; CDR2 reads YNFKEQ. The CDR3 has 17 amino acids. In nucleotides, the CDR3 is TGTGCCAGCAGCCAAAAAGGGGAACAGGTCTTCAATTCACCCCTCCACTTT. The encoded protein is CASSQKGEQVFNSPLHF.

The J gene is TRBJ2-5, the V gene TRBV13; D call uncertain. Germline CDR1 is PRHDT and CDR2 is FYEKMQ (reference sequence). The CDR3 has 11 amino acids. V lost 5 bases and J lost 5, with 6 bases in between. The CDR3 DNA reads TGTGCCAGCAGCCAACGGGAGACCCAGTACTTC. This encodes CASSQRETQYF.

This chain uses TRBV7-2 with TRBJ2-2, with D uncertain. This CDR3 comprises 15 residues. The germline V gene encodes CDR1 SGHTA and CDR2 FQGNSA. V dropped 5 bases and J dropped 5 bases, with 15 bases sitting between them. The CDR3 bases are TGTGCCAGCAGCATTGCCGCAATCGAAACCGGGGAGCTGTTTTTT. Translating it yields CASSIAAIETGELFF.

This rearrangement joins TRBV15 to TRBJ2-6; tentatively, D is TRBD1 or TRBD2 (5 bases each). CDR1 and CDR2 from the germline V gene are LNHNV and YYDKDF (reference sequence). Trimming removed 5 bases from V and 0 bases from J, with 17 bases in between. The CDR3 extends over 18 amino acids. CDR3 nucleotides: TGTGCCACCAGCTCTCCCCCGGGACGCATCTCTGGGGCCAACGTCCTGACTTTC. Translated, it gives CATSSPPGRISGANVLTF.

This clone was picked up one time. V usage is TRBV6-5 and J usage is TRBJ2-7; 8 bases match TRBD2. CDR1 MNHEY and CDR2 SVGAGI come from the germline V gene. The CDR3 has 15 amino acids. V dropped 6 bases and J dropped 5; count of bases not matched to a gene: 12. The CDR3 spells CASRRPRGGENEQYF. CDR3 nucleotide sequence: TGTGCCAGCAGACGACCTCGGGGGGGCGAGAACGAGCAGTACTTC.

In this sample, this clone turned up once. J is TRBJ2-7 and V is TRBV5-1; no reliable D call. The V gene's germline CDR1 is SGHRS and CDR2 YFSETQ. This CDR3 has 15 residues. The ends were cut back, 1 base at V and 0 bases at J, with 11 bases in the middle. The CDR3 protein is CASSLWPDGSYEQYF. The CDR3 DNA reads TGCGCCAGCAGCTTGTGGCCGGACGGCTCCTACGAGCAGTACTTC.

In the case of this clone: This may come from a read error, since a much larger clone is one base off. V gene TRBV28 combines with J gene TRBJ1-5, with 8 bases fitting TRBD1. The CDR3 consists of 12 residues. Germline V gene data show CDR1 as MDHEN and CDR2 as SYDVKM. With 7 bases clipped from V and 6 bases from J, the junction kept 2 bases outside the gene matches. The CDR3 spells CASKQGGQPQHF. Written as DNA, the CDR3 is TGTGCCAGCAAACAGGGGGGTCAGCCCCAGCATTTT.

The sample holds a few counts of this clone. CDR3 region: CASSQDSSGGAVAKNIQYF. The DNA of the CDR3 is TGTGCCAGCAGCCAAGATTCTAGCGGGGGGGCCGTGGCCAAAAACATTCAGTACTTC. The V and J genes are TRBV4-2 and TRBJ2-4; the match to TRBD2 covers 12 bases. The CDR3 has 19 amino acids. The V and J ends lost 0 bases and 1 base, in that order; junction bases with no gene match: 7. Germline V CDR1 and CDR2: LGHNA, YNFKEQ.

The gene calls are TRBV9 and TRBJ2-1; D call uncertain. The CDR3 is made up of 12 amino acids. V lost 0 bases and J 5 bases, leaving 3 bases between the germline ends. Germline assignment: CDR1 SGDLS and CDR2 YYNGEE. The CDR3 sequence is CASSVGDNEQFF. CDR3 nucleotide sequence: TGTGCCAGCAGCGTAGGAGACAATGAGCAGTTCTTC.

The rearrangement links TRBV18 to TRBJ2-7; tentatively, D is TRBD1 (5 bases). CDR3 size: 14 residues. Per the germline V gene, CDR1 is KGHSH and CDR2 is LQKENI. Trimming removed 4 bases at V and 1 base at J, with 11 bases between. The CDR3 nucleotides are TGTGCCAGCTCACGTACAGGTGTTTCCTACGAGCAGTACTTC. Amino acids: CASSRTGVSYEQYF. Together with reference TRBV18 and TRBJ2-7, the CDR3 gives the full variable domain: NAGVMQNPRHLVRRRGQEARLRCSPMKGHSHVYWYRQLPEEGLKFMVYLQKENIIDESGMPKERFSAEFPKEGPSILRIQQVVRGDSAAYFCASSRTGVSYEQYFGPGTRLTVT.

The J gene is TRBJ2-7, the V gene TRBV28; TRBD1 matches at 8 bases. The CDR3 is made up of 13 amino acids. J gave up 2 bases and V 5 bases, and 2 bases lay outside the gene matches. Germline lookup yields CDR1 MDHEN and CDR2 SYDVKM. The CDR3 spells CASSPGGPYEQYF. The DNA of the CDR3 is TGTGCCAGCAGTCCAGGGGGCCCCTACGAGCAGTACTTC.

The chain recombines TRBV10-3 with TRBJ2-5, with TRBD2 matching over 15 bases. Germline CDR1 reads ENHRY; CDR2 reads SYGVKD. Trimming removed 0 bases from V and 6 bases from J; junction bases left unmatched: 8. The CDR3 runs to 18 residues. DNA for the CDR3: TGTGCCATCAGTGAGTCAGGACTAGCGGGGGGGCCTTCCCAGACCCAGTACTTC. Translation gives CAISESGLAGGPSQTQYF.

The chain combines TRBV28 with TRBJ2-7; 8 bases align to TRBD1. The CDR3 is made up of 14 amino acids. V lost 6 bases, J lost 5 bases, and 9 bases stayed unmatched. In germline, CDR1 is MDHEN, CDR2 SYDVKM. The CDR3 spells CASSAPGGMNEQYF. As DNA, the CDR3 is TGTGCCAGCAGCGCGCCAGGGGGCATGAACGAGCAGTACTTC. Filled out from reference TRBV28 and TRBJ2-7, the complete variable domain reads DVKVTQSSRYLVKRTGEKVFLECVQDMDHENMFWYRQDPGLGLRLIYFSYDVKMKEKGDIPEGYSVSREKKERFSLILESASTNQTSMYLCASSAPGGMNEQYFGPGTRLTVT.

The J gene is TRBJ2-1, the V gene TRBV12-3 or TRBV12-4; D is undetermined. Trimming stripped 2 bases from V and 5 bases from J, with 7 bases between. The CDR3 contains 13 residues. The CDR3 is CASSLTSNNEQFF. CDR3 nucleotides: TGTGCCAGCAGTTTAACCAGCAACAATGAGCAGTTCTTC.

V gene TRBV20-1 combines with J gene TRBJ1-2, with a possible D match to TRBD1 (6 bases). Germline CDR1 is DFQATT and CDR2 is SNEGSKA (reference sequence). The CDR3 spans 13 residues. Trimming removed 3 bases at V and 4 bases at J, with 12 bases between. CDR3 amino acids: CSASDRTTYGYTF. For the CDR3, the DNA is TGCAGTGCTAGTGACAGGACCACCTATGGCTACACCTTC.

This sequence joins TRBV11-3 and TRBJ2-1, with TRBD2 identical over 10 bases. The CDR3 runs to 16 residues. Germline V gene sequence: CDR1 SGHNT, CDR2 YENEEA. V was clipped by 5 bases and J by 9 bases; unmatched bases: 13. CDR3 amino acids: CASSRRGSGGASEQFF. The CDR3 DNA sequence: TGTGCCAGCAGCCGTCGGGGGAGCGGGGGGGCTAGTGAGCAGTTCTTC.

CDR3 residues: CASSLPGGSPLHF. DNA for the CDR3: TGTGCCAGCAGCTTACCAGGAGGTTCACCCCTCCACTTT. The rearrangement joins TRBV21-1 to TRBJ1-6. TRBV21-1 is a pseudogene locus. The CDR3 is 13 residues long.

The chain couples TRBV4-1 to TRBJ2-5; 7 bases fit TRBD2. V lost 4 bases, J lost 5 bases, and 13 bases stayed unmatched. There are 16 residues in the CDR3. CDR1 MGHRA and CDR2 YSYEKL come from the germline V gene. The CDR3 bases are TGCGCCAGCAGCCCGAAGAGGGGAGGGGTCGGGGAGACCCAGTACTTC. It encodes CASSPKRGGVGETQYF.

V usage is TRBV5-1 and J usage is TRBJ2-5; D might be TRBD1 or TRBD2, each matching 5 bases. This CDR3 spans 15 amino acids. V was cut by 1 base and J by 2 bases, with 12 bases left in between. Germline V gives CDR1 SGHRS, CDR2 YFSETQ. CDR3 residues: CASSLNQGRQETQYF. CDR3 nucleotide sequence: TGCGCCAGCAGCTTGAACCAGGGACGGCAAGAGACCCAGTACTTC.